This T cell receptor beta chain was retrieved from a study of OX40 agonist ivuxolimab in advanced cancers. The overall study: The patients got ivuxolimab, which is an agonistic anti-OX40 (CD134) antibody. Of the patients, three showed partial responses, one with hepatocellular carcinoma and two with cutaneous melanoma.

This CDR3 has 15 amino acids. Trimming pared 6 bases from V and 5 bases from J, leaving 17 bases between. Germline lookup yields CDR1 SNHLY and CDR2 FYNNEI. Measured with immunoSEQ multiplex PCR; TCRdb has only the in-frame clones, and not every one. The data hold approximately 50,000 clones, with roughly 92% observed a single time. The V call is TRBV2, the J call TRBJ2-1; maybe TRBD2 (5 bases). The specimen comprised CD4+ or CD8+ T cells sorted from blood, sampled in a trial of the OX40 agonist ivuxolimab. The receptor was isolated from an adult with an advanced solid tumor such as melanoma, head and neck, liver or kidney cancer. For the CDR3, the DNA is TGTGCCAGCAGGGAGGTCACTATCACGAACAATGAGCAGTTCTTC. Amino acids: CASREVTITNNEQFF.